Listed here are 14 T cell receptor beta chains from one sample, sequenced in a study of cytomegalovirus exposure and HLA in healthy donors. Vbeta (60) and Jbeta (13) primers were used in the PCR. Produced via immunoSEQ multiplex PCR; TCRdb's table is partial and in-frame only. The sample shows 150,000 to 200,000 clones, around 68% of them seen only once. The sample comprised PBMCs. Receptors were obtained from a woman between 40 and 55 years old in good health and CMV-seropositive.

This clone showed up just a few times. The gene calls are TRBV5-1 and TRBJ2-7; 8 bases agree with TRBD1. J lost 0 bases, V lost 9 bases, and 8 bases had no gene match. The CDR3 runs to 14 residues. CDR1 is SGHRS, CDR2 YFSETQ, per germline. The CDR3 reads CAKPQGVLSYEQYF. CDR3 bases: TGCGCCAAACCACAGGGGGTGCTCTCCTACGAGCAGTACTTC. Drawing the rest from reference TRBV5-1 and TRBJ2-7, the complete variable domain is KAGVTQTPRYLIKTRGQQVTLSCSPISGHRSVSWYQQTPGQGLQFLFEYFSETQRNKGNFPGRFSGRQFSNSRSEMNVSTLELGDSALYLCAKPQGVLSYEQYFGPGTRLTVT.

This clone was seen only once. The rearrangement links TRBV9 to TRBJ1-3, with D possibly matching TRBD1 (5 bases). V was trimmed by 0 bases and J by 7 bases, leaving 17 bases between them. This CDR3 contains 16 residues. Germline assignment: CDR1 SGDLS and CDR2 YYNGEE. The CDR3 loop is CASSVATGVGLNTIYF. The CDR3 DNA is TGTGCCAGCAGCGTAGCTACGGGGGTGGGTTTGAACACCATATATTTT.

The CDR3, as DNA: TGTGCCAGCAGTCCCTACCTTGCCCAGGGCGGAGATACGCAGTATTTT. This sequence encodes CASSPYLAQGGDTQYF. This chain links TRBV27 with TRBJ2-3, with D possibly matching TRBD1 (5 bases). The CDR3 extends over 16 amino acids. The V end was cut by 5 bases, the J end by 5 bases, with 20 bases between. CDR1 and CDR2 from the germline V gene are MNHEY and SMNVEV (reference sequence).

In its sample, this clone was seen once. This chain links TRBV7-2 with TRBJ2-1; 9 bases are a match to TRBD1. The CDR3 has 15 residues. The V gene end was trimmed by 5 bases and the J gene end by 7 bases; junction bases not matched to a gene: 9. Germline V lookup: CDR1 SGHTA, CDR2 FQGNSA. The CDR3 DNA follows: TGTGCCAGCAGCCCCTCGGGACAGGGCAGGAATGAGCAGTTCTTC. The encoded protein is CASSPSGQGRNEQFF.

The chain couples TRBV5-6 to TRBJ2-5; D perhaps matches TRBD1 (6 bases). Germline CDR1 SGHDT, CDR2 YYEEEE. This CDR3 is built from 18 residues. V was cut by 2 bases and J by 2 bases, with 22 bases left in between. Written as DNA, the CDR3 is TGTGCCAGCAGCTTTTCGACCCGGGACACTTTACTTCAAGAGACCCAGTACTTC. Encoded protein: CASSFSTRDTLLQETQYF.

This chain links TRBV5-1 with TRBJ1-2, with a possible D match to TRBD1 (6 bases). V was cut by 6 bases and J by 5 bases, with 20 bases left in between. There are 15 residues in the CDR3. Germline loops: CDR1 SGHRS, CDR2 YFSETQ. This CDR3 is CASTMTAGERYGYTF. The CDR3 nucleotides read TGCGCCAGCACAATGACGGCAGGGGAGAGGTATGGCTACACCTTC.

V is TRBV10-3 and J is TRBJ1-4; 9 bases fit TRBD1. Germline V gives CDR1 ENHRY, CDR2 SYGVKD. J gave up 10 bases and V 4 bases, and 7 bases lay outside the gene matches. The CDR3 extends over 14 amino acids. The CDR3 DNA follows: TGTGCCATCAGTGCGGGACAGGGATCAGGAAAACTGTTTTTT. This encodes CAISAGQGSGKLFF.

The rearrangement joins TRBV28 to TRBJ1-2; D remains ambiguous. This CDR3 contains 12 residues. Trimming took off 6 bases at V and 4 bases at J, with 9 bases between the two ends. In germline, CDR1 is MDHEN, CDR2 SYDVKM. CDR3 amino acids: CASSPRAYGYTF. CDR3 in DNA: TGTGCCAGCAGCCCCCGCGCCTATGGCTACACCTTC.

The chain links TRBV7-2 to TRBJ2-2; D is perhaps TRBD2 (7 bases). Germline-derived CDR1 and CDR2 are SGHTA and FQGNSA. CDR3 length: 16 amino acids. The V end was cut by 8 bases, the J end by 7 bases, with 23 bases between. CDR3: CASAPGWGGPGGELFF. CDR3 nucleotide sequence: TGTGCCAGCGCGCCGGGGTGGGGGGGCCCTGGCGGGGAGCTGTTTTTT.

This chain links TRBV27 with TRBJ2-3; the match to TRBD1 covers 10 bases. The germline gives CDR1 MNHEY, CDR2 SMNVEV (reference sequence). V shed 2 bases and J 6 bases; nucleotides not matched to a gene: 5. The CDR3 spans 15 residues. The chain's CDR3 is CASSLGDRGFDTQYF. DNA of the CDR3: TGTGCCAGCAGTTTAGGGGACAGGGGTTTTGATACGCAGTATTTT.

This clone was detected a few times. V and J are TRBV7-2 and TRBJ2-1; 7 bases line up with TRBD2. V trimming: 1 base; J trimming: 4 bases; junction bases outside the gene matches: 4. The CDR3 contains 15 residues. Germline V lookup: CDR1 SGHTA, CDR2 FQGNSA. The CDR3: CASSLEGGRYNEQFF. The CDR3 region has the DNA TGTGCCAGCAGCTTAGAGGGCGGGAGATACAATGAGCAGTTCTTC.

The chain links TRBV28 to TRBJ1-4; 10 bases fit TRBD1. Germline trimming cut 6 bases from V and 6 bases from J; bases unmatched to any gene: 7. The CDR3 extends over 15 amino acids. Germline loops: CDR1 MDHEN, CDR2 SYDVKM. CDR3 sequence (DNA): TGTGCCAGCAGGACAGGGGGCGCAGGGGATGAAAAACTGTTTTTT. Translated: CASRTGGAGDEKLFF.

In its sample, this clone was seen a few times. CDR3 protein: CASSQDTAGEYEQYF. CDR3 bases: TGCGCCAGCAGCCAAGATACGGCGGGAGAATACGAGCAGTACTTC. The gene calls are TRBV4-3 and TRBJ2-7; TRBD2 matches at 7 bases. V lost 0 bases, J lost 4 bases, and 6 bases stayed unmatched. Germline CDR1 is LGHNA and CDR2 is YSLEER. The CDR3 runs 15 residues.

This clone came up a few times. This rearrangement joins TRBV7-8 to TRBJ1-1; D is possibly TRBD1 (6 bases). V gave up 5 bases and J gave up 4 bases, with 20 bases separating them. The CDR3 consists of 16 residues. The germline V gene has CDR1 SGHVS and CDR2 FQNEAQ. CDR3 residues: CASSTRKGGPSTEAFF. CDR3 DNA: TGTGCCAGCAGCACCCGGAAAGGGGGTCCCTCCACTGAAGCTTTCTTT.